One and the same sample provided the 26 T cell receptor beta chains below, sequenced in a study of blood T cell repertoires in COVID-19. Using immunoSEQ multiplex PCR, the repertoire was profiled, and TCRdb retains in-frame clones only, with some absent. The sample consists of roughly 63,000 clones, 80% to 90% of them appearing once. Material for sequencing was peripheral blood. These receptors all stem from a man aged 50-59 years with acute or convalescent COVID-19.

This CDR3 reads CASSLASVADYEQYF. CDR3 nucleotide sequence: TGCGCCAGCAGCTTGGCATCGGTCGCGGATTACGAGCAGTACTTC. V is TRBV5-1 and J is TRBJ2-7, with unresolved D. Germline lookup yields CDR1 SGHRS and CDR2 YFSETQ. The CDR3 length is 15 residues. V was shortened by 0 bases and J by 4 bases, with 14 bases between the two germline ends.

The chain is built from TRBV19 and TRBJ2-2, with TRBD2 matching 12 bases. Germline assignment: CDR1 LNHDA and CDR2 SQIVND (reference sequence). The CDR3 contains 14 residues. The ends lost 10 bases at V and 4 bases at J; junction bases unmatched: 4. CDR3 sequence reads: CATRLAGATGELFF. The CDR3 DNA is TGTGCCACCAGACTAGCGGGAGCCACCGGGGAGCTGTTTTTT. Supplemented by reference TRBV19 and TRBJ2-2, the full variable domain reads DGGITQSPKYLFRKEGQNVTLSCEQNLNHDAMYWYRQDPGQGLRLIYYSQIVNDFQKGDIAEGYSVSREKKESFPLTVTSAQKNPTAFYLCATRLAGATGELFFGEGSRLTVL.

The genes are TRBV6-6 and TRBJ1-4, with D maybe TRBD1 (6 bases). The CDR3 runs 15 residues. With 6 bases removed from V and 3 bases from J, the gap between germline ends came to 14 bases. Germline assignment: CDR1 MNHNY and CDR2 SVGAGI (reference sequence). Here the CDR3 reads CASRLNRVANEKLFF. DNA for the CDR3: TGTGCCAGCAGACTTAACAGGGTAGCTAATGAAAAACTGTTTTTT.

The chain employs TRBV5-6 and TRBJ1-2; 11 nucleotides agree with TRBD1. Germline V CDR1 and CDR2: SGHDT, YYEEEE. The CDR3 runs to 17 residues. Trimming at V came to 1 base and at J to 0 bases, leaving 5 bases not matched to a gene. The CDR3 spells CASSLRTGGRANYGYTF. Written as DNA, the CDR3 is TGTGCCAGCAGCTTGAGGACAGGGGGCCGAGCTAACTATGGCTACACCTTC.

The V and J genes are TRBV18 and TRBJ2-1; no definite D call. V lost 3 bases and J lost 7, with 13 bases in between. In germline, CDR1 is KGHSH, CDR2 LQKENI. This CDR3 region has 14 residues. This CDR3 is CASSPRSETNEQFF. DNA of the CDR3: TGTGCCAGCTCACCCCGCAGTGAGACAAATGAGCAGTTCTTC. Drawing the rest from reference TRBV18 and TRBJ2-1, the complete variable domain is NAGVMQNPRHLVRRRGQEARLRCSPMKGHSHVYWYRQLPEEGLKFMVYLQKENIIDESGMPKERFSAEFPKEGPSILRIQQVVRGDSAAYFCASSPRSETNEQFFGPGTRLTVL.

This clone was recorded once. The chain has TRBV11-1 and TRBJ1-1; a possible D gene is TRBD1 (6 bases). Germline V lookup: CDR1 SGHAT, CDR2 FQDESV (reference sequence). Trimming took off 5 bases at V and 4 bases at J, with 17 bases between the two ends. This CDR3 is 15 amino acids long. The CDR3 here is CASSRQGLGGTEAFF. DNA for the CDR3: TGTGCCAGCAGCCGCCAGGGGCTGGGCGGCACTGAAGCTTTCTTT.

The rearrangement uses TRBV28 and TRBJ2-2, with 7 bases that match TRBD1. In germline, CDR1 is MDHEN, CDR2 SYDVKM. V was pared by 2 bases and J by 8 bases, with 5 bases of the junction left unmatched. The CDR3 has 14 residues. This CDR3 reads CASSLDRVRGELFF. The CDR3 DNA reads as TGTGCCAGCAGTTTAGACAGGGTCCGAGGGGAGCTGTTTTTT.

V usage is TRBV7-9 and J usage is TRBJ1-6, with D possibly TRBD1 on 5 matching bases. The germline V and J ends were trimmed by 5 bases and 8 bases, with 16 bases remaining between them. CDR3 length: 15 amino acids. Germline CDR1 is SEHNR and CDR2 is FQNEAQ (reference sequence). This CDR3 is CASSMFRGSDSPLHF. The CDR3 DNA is TGTGCCAGCAGCATGTTTAGGGGATCGGATTCACCCCTCCACTTT.

In DNA, the CDR3 is TGTGCCAGCAGTGACAACAAGAGCGGGGCCTTAGCCAAAAACATTCAGTACTTC. Residues: CASSDNKSGALAKNIQYF. V gene TRBV6-1 combines with J gene TRBJ2-4; 7 bases fit TRBD2. V was clipped by 3 bases and J by 0 bases; unmatched bases: 11. CDR1 and CDR2 from the germline V gene are MNHNS and SASEGT. The CDR3 has 18 amino acids.

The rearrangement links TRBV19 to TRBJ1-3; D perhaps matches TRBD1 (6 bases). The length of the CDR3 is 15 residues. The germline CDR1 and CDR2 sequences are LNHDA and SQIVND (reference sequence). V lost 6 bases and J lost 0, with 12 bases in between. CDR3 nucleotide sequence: TGTGCCAGTAGCATACAGGGTTACTCTGGAAACACCATATATTTT. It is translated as CASSIQGYSGNTIYF.

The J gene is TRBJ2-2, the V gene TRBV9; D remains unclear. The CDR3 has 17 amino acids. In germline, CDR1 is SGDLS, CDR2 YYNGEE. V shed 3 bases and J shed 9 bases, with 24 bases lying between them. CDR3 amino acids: CASSAPTDRTLTRELFF. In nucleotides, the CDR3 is TGTGCCAGCAGCGCACCAACAGACCGAACCCTTACCAGGGAGCTGTTTTTT.

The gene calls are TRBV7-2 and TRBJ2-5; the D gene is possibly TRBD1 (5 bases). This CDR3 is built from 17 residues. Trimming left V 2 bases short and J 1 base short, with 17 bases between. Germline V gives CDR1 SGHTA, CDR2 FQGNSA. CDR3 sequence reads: CASSLPMPRAVQETQYF. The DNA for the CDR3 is TGTGCCAGCAGCTTACCGATGCCCAGGGCTGTCCAAGAGACCCAGTACTTC.

The CDR3 DNA is TGTGCCACCAGTGTGCAGGGGGCCGGGGCCGGGGAGCTGTTTTTT. Amino acids: CATSVQGAGAGELFF. The rearrangement joins TRBV24-1 to TRBJ2-2, with TRBD1 identical over 8 bases. Germline CDR1 KGHDR, CDR2 SFDVKD. V trimming: 5 bases; J trimming: 6 bases; junction bases outside the gene matches: 7. The CDR3 has 15 amino acids.

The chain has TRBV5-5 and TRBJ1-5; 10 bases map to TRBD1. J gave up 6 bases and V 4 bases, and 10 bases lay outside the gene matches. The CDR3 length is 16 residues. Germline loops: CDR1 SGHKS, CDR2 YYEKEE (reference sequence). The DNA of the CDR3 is TGTGCCAGCAGCCCAACCGGGACAGGGGATTTTCAGCCCCAGCATTTT. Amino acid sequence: CASSPTGTGDFQPQHF.

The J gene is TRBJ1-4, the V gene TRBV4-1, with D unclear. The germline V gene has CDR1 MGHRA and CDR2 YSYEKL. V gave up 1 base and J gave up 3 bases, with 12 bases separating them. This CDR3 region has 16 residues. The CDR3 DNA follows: TGCGCCAGCAGCCAAGGAAAGTTAGAAGCTAATGAAAAACTGTTTTTT. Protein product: CASSQGKLEANEKLFF.

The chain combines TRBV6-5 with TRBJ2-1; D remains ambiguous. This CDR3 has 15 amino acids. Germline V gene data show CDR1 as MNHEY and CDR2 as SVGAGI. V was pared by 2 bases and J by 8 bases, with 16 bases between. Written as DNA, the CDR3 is TGTGCCAGCAGTTACGAGCGCCCCTCATCCCATGAGCAGTTCTTC. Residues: CASSYERPSSHEQFF.

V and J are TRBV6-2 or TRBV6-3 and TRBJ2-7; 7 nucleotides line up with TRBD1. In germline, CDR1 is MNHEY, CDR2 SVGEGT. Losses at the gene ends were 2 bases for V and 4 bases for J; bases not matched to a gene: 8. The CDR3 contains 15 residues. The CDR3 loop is CASSYGLGGSYEQYF. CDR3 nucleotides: TGTGCCAGCAGTTACGGTTTAGGGGGCTCGTACGAGCAGTACTTC.

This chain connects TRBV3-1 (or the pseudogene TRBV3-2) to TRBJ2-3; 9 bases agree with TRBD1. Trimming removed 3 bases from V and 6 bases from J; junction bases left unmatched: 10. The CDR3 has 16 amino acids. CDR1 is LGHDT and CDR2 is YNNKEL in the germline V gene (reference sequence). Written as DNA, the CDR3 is TGTGCCAGCAGCCAGGAAAGGACAGGGGAGATGGATACGCAGTATTTT. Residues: CASSQERTGEMDTQYF.

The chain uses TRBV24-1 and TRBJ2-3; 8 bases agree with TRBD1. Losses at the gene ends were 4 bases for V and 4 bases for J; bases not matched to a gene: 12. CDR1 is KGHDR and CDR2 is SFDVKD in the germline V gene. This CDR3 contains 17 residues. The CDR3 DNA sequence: TGTGCCACCAGTGAACCCACAGGGGGGAGAGGGCCAGATACGCAGTATTTT. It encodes CATSEPTGGRGPDTQYF.

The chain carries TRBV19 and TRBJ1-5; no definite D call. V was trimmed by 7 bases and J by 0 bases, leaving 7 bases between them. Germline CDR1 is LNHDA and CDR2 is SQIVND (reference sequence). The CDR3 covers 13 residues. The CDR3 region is CASKRASNQPQHF. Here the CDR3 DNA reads TGTGCCAGTAAGCGGGCTAGCAATCAGCCCCAGCATTTT.

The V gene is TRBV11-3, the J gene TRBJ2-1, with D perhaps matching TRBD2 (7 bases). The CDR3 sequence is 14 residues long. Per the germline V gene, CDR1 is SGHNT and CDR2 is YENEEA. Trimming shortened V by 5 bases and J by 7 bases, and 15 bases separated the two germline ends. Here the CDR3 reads CASSPGGPKNEQFF. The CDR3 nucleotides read TGTGCCAGCAGCCCGGGGGGCCCTAAAAATGAGCAGTTCTTC.

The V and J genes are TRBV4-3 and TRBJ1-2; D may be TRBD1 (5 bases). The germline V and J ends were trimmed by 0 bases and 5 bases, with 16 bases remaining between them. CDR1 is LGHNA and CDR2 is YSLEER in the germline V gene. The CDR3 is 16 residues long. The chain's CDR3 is CASSQELGTPPYGYTF. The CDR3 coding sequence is TGCGCCAGCAGCCAAGAATTGGGGACTCCACCTTATGGCTACACCTTC.

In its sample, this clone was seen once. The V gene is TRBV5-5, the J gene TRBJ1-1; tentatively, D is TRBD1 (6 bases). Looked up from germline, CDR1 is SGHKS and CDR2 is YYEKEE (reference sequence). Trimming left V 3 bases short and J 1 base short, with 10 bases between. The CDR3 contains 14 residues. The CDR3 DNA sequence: TGTGCCAGCAGCTCCCTGGGACAGAACACTGAAGCTTTCTTT. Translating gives CASSSLGQNTEAFF. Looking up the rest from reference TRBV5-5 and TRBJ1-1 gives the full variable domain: DAGVTQSPTHLIKTRGQQVTLRCSPISGHKSVSWYQQVLGQGPQFIFQYYEKEERGRGNFPDRFSARQFPNYSSELNVNALLLGDSALYLCASSSLGQNTEAFFGQGTRLTVV.

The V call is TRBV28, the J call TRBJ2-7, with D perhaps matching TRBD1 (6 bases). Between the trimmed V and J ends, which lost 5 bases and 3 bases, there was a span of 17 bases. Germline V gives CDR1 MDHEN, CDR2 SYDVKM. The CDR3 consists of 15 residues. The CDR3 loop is CASSPEQGKHYEQYF. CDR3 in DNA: TGTGCCAGCAGTCCCGAACAGGGAAAACACTACGAGCAGTACTTC. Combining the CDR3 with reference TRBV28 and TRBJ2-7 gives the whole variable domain DVKVTQSSRYLVKRTGEKVFLECVQDMDHENMFWYRQDPGLGLRLIYFSYDVKMKEKGDIPEGYSVSREKKERFSLILESASTNQTSMYLCASSPEQGKHYEQYFGPGTRLTVT.

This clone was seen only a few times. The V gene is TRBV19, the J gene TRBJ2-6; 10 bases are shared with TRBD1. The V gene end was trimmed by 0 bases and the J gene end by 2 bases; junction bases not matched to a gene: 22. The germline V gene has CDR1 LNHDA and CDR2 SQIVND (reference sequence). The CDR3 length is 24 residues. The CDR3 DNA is TGTGCCAGTAGTATAGATCCCTCAGGACACACCGCGTGGGGACAGGGGACTGGGGCCAACGTCCTGACTTTC. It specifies CASSIDPSGHTAWGQGTGANVLTF.

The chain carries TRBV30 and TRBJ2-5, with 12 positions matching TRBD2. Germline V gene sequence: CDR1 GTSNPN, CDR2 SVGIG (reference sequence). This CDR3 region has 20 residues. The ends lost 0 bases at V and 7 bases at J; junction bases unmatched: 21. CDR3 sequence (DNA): TGTGCCTGGAGTGTAGAGTTTTCCCTAGCGGGAGGGTTTTCCGTCGGGACCCAGTACTTC. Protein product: CAWSVEFSLAGGFSVGTQYF.